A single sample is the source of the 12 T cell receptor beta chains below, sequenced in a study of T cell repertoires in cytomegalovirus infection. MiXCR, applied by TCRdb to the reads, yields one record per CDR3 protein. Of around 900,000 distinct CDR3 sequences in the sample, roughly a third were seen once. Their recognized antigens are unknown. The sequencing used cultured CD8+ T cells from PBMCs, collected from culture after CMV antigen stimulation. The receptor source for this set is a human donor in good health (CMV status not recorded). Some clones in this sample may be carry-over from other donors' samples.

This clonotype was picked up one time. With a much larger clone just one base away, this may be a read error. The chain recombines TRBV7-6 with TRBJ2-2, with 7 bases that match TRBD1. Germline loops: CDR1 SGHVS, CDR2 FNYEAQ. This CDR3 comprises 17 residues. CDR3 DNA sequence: TGTGCCAGCAGCTCACCCCAGAGGGGACAGTTCACCGGGGAGCCGTTTTTT. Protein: CASSSPQRGQFTGEPFF.

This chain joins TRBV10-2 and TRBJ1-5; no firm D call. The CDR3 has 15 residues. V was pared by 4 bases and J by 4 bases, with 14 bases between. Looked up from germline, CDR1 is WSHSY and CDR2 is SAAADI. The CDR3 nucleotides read TGCGCCAGCAGTGGGGGATTCGTTGGGAATCAGCCCCAGCATTTT. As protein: CASSGGFVGNQPQHF.

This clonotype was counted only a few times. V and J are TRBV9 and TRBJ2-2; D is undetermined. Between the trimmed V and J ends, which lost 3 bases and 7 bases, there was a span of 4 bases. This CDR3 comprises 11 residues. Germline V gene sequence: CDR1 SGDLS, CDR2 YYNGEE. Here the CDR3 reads CASSGVGELFF. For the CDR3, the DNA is TGTGCCAGCAGCGGAGTCGGGGAGCTGTTTTTT.

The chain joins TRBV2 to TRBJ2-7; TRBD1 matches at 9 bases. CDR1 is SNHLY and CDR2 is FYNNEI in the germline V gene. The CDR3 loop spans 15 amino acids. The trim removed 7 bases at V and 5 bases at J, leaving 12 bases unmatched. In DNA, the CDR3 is TGTGCCAGCACCCCACAGGGGGCGTATTTGGACGAGCAGTACTTC. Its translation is CASTPQGAYLDEQYF.

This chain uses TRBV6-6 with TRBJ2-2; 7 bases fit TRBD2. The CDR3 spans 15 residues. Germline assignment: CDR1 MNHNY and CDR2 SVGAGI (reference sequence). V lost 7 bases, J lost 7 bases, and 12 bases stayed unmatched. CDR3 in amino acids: CASTLDGGGVGELFF. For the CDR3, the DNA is TGTGCCAGCACCCTAGATGGCGGGGGAGTCGGGGAGCTGTTTTTT.

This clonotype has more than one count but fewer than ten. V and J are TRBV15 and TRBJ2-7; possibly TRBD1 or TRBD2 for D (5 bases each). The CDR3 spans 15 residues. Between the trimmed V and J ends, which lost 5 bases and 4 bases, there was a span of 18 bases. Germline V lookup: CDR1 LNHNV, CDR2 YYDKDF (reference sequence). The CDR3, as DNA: TGTGCCACCAGCTACAATTCAGGGAGCAGGTACGAGCAGTACTTC. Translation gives CATSYNSGSRYEQYF.

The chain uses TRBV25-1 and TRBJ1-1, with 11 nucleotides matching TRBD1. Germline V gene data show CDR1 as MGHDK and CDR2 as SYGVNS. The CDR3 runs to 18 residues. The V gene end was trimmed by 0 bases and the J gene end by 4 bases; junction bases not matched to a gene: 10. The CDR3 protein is CASSEYWLGQGESTEAFF. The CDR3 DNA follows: TGTGCCAGCAGTGAATATTGGCTGGGACAGGGGGAGAGCACTGAAGCTTTCTTT.

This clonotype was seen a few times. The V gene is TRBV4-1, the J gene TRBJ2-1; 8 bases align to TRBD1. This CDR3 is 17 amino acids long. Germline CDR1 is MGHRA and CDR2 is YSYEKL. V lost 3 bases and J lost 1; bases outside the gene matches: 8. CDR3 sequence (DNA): TGCGCCAGCAGCCAGAATAGACAGGGGAAATCCTACAATGAGCAGTTCTTC. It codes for CASSQNRQGKSYNEQFF.

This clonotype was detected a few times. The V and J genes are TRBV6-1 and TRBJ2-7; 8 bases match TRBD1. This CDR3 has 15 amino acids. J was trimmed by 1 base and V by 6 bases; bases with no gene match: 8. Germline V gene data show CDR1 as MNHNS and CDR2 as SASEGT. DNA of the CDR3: TGTGCCAGCAGCTACGGGCAGGGGGCTTCCTACGAGCAGTACTTC. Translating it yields CASSYGQGASYEQYF.

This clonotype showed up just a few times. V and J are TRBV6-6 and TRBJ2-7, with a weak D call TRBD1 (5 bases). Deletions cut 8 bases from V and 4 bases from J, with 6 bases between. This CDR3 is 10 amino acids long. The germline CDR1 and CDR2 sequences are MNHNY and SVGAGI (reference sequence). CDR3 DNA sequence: TGTGCCAGCGGACAATACGAGCAGTACGTC. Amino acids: CASGQYEQYV.

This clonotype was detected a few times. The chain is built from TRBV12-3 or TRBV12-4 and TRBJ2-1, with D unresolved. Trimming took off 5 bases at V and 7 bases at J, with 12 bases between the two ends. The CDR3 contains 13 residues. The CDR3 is CASSIGRFNEQFF. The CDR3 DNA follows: TGTGCCAGCAGTATAGGGCGGTTTAATGAGCAGTTCTTC.

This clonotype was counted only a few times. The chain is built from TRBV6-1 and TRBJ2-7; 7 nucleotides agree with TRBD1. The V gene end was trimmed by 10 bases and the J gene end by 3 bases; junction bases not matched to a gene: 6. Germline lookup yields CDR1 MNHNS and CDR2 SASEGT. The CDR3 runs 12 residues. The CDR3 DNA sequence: TGTGCCACAACCGGGACAGACTACGAGCAGTACTTC. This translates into CATTGTDYEQYF.